Listed below are T cell receptor beta chains from one sample, sequenced in a study of vaccination effects on CD4 cells after COVID-19. For these receptors, no antigen is known. Here immunoSEQ multiplex PCR was the method, and the copy in TCRdb shows in-frame clones only, minus some. This sample yields roughly 59,000 clones, of which around 78% are seen a single time; approximately 1.9% belongs to the top ten. The sample here was CD4+ T cells from PBMCs cultured with HCoV-OC43 spike peptides, taken after COVID-19 vaccination. Receptors were obtained from a human donor who received a COVID-19 vaccine. The CDR3 runs from the conserved cysteine through the conserved F or W. A D gene is named only where the DNA matches it firmly. Expanded clones get a size class; other rows say once, few or many, or leave the size out.

clone size	CDR3 length	D gene	V gene	J gene	CDR3 DNA	CDR3 protein
few	13	NA	TRBV10-3	TRBJ1-2	TGTGCCATCAGTGAGTCCGAACCGAGGGGCTACACCTTC	CAISESEPRGYTF
NA	14	TRBD1	TRBV25-1	TRBJ2-5	TGTGCCAGCAGTGACCGGACAGGGTTGGAGACCCAGTACTTC	CASSDRTGLETQYF
few	14	NA	TRBV7-9	TRBJ2-3	TGTGCCAGCAGCTTATTATCCGGCGCAGATACGCAGTATTTT	CASSLLSGADTQYF
NA	14	NA	TRBV6-5	TRBJ1-2	TGTGCCAGCAGTCCCACGTTGACAGGCTATGGCTACACCTTC	CASSPTLTGYGYTF
once	13	NA	TRBV14	TRBJ2-3	TGTGCCAGCAGCCAAGATGCTGTAGATACGCAGTATTTT	CASSQDAVDTQYF
NA	14	NA	TRBV5-1	TRBJ1-1	TGCGCCAGCAGCTGGGGGACTGAGAACACTGAAGCTTTCTTT	CASSWGTENTEAFF
NA	16	TRBD1	TRBV19	TRBJ1-6	TGTGCCAGTAGTAAGGGACCGGGACAGGGGAATTCACCCCTCCACTTT	CASSKGPGQGNSPLHF
NA	16	TRBD1	TRBV27	TRBJ1-4	TGTGCCAGCAGTCCATCCCGGGACAGGGGTGTTGAAAAACTGTTTTTT	CASSPSRDRGVEKLFF
NA	13	NA	TRBV18	TRBJ2-1	TGTGCCAGCTCACCAACCGAGGTCCGTGAGCAGTTCTTC	CASSPTEVREQFF
NA	15	NA	TRBV28	TRBJ1-5	TGTGCCAGCAGTCTGGGGTCTAAGTTAAATCAGCCCCAGCATTTT	CASSLGSKLNQPQHF
few	13	TRBD1	TRBV3-1/TRBV3-2	TRBJ2-2	TGTGCCGCACAGGGGGCTAACACCGGGGAGCTGTTTTTT	CAAQGANTGELFF
NA	16	NA	TRBV12-5	TRBJ2-3	TGTGCTAGTGCCTCCCCGGGGACGGCCAGCACAGATACGCAGTATTTT	CASASPGTASTDTQYF
NA	13	TRBD1	TRBV19	TRBJ2-5	TGTGCCAGTAGTGGGACAGACCAAGAGACCCAGTACTTC	CASSGTDQETQYF
NA	13	TRBD1	TRBV29-1	TRBJ1-1	TGCAGCGTTAAGGGACAGGTCTGGACTGAAGCTTTCTTT	CSVKGQVWTEAFF
NA	15	TRBD1	TRBV4-3	TRBJ1-2	TGCGCCAGCAGCCAAGGGGACAGCACGGTGGGGGGCTACACCTTC	CASSQGDSTVGGYTF
NA	12	TRBD1	TRBV6-6	TRBJ2-1	TGTGCCAGCAGGCGACAGGGCAATGAGCAGTTCTTC	CASRRQGNEQFF
once	13	TRBD1	TRBV29-1	TRBJ1-5	TGCAGCGCGGGACAGGGAGAGGGTCAGCCCCAGCATTTT	CSAGQGEGQPQHF
few	14	NA	TRBV24-1	TRBJ1-2	TGTGCCACCAGTGGTGGGGACTTCTCCTATGGCTACACCTTC	CATSGGDFSYGYTF
NA	15	NA	TRBV27	TRBJ2-5	TGTGCCAGCAGTTTAAGGAAGGTGACGGGAGAGACCCAGTACTTC	CASSLRKVTGETQYF
few	14	TRBD1	TRBV6-2/TRBV6-3	TRBJ1-4	TGTGCCAGCAGTACCGGGACAGGAAATGAAAAACTGTTTTTT	CASSTGTGNEKLFF
once	12	NA	TRBV28	TRBJ1-1	TGTGCCAGCAGTAACAGGAACACTGAAGCTTTCTTT	CASSNRNTEAFF
NA	18	TRBD1	TRBV14	TRBJ1-1	TGTGCCAGCAGCCAAGGAGCCCGGACAGGTCTGAGTATCACTGAAGCTTTCTTT	CASSQGARTGLSITEAFF
NA	15	NA	TRBV5-1	TRBJ2-3	TGCGCCAGCAGCTTGGTAGATCCTAGCACAGATACGCAGTATTTT	CASSLVDPSTDTQYF
NA	14	TRBD1	TRBV19	TRBJ1-2	TGTGCCAGTAGTAGGGGACAGACTAACTATGGCTACACCTTC	CASSRGQTNYGYTF
NA	16	TRBD2	TRBV3-1/TRBV3-2	TRBJ2-3	TGTGCCAGCAGCCTGCATGGGGGGGGAGGCACAGATACGCAGTATTTT	CASSLHGGGGTDTQYF
NA	19	TRBD1	TRBV7-3	TRBJ1-5	TGTGCCAGCAGCCCCTATCCCTTCAGGGACAGGTCGGGCAATCAGCCCCAGCATTTT	CASSPYPFRDRSGNQPQHF
NA	14	NA	TRBV28	TRBJ1-3	TGTGCCAGCAGTGAGCGCGCCTCTGGAAACACCATATATTTT	CASSERASGNTIYF
NA	13	NA	TRBV5-1	TRBJ2-1	TGCGCCAGCAGCAGCAGGGGGGACAATGAGCAGTTCTTC	CASSSRGDNEQFF
NA	14	TRBD1	TRBV18	TRBJ1-5	TGTGCCAGCTCACCGGACAGGGGGCTTCAGCCCCAGCATTTT	CASSPDRGLQPQHF
NA	11	TRBD1	TRBV6-5	TRBJ1-1	TGTGCCAGCAGCGGAGGGGGCGAAGCTTTCTTT	CASSGGGEAFF
NA	15	TRBD2	TRBV19	TRBJ2-1	TGTGCCAGTAGCCCGGGACTAGCTGTCCACAATGAGCAGTTCTTC	CASSPGLAVHNEQFF
NA	15	NA	TRBV19	TRBJ2-3	TGTGCCAGTAGTTCCCAGGGTATAAGCACAGATACGCAGTATTTT	CASSSQGISTDTQYF
once	16	NA	TRBV18	TRBJ1-3	TGTGCCAGCTCACCATCTACAGCTGTCTCTGGAAACACCATATATTTT	CASSPSTAVSGNTIYF
NA	15	TRBD1	TRBV6-2/TRBV6-3	TRBJ2-3	TGTGCCAGCAGTTACGGGACAGGAGCTTACCATACGCAGTATTTT	CASSYGTGAYHTQYF
NA	15	NA	TRBV15	TRBJ1-3	TGTGCCACCAGCAGAGATAAGGGGTCTGGAAACACCATATATTTT	CATSRDKGSGNTIYF
NA	16	NA	TRBV24-1	TRBJ2-1	TGTGCCACCAGTGACAGATCCGGGGCCCTGTACAATGAGCAGTTCTTC	CATSDRSGALYNEQFF
NA	12	NA	TRBV30	TRBJ1-2	TGTGCGAGAAGAGGGGCCTGGTATGGCTACACCTTC	CARRGAWYGYTF
NA	12	NA	TRBV6-5	TRBJ2-3	TGTGCCAGCAAGTGGGTCACAGATACGCAGTATTTT	CASKWVTDTQYF
NA	15	TRBD1	TRBV15	TRBJ2-1	TGTGCCACCAGCGGCCGGGACAGAAGTTACAATGAGCAGTTCTTC	CATSGRDRSYNEQFF
NA	12	NA	TRBV5-1	TRBJ2-1	TGCGCCAGCAGCTTGGACCCGGGGAAGCAGTTCTTC	CASSLDPGKQFF